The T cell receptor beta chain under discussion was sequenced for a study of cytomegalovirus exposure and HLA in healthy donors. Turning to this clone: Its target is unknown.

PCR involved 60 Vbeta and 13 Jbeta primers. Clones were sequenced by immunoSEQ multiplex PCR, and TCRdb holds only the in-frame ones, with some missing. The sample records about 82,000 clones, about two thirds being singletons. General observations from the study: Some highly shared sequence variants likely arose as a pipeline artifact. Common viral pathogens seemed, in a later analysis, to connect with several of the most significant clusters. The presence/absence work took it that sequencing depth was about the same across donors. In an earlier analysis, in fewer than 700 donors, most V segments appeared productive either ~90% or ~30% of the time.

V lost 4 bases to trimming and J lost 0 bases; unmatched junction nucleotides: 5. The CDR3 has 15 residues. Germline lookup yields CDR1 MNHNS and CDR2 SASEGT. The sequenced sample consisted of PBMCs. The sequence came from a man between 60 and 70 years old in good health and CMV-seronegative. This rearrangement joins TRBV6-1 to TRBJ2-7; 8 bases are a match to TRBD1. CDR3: CASSGTGSSSYEQYF. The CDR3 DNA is TGTGCCAGCAGTGGGACAGGGTCAAGCTCCTACGAGCAGTACTTC.